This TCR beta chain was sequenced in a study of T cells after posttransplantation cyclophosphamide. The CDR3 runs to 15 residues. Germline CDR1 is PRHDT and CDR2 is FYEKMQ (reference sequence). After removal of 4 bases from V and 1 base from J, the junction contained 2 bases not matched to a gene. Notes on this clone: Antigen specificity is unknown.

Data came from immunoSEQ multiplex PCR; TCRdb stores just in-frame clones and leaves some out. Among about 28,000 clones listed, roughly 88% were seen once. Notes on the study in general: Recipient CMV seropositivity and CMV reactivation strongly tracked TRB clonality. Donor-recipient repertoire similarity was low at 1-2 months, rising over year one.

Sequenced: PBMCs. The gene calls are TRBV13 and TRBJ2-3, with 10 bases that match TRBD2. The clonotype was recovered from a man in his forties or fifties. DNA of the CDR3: TGTGCCAGCAGCTACCTAGCGGGAGGCACAGATACGCAGTATTTT. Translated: CASSYLAGGTDTQYF.